Reported below is one T cell receptor (beta chain). Antigen specificity is unknown. This CDR3 is 19 amino acids long. The germline V gene encodes CDR1 SGDLS and CDR2 YYNGEE. Trimming removed 4 bases at V and 2 bases at J, with 28 bases between. TCRdb's table, derived via immunoSEQ multiplex PCR, lists solely in-frame clones and lacks some. The table shows around 70,000 clones, with 94% occurring only once. This entry is derived from a study of cytomegalovirus exposure and HLA in healthy donors. Study-wide results and caveats: The study put 150 or so TCR beta chains on its list as cytomegalovirus-associated.

The sample comprised PBMCs. The genes are TRBV9 and TRBJ2-7; D might be TRBD1 (6 bases). The receptor comes from a woman aged 18-29 years in good health and CMV-seronegative. CDR3 loop: CASSTSADRTPRHPYEQYF. CDR3 DNA: TGTGCCAGCAGCACAAGCGCCGACAGGACGCCACGCCATCCCTACGAGCAGTACTTC.